This TCR beta chain comes out of a study of cytotoxic CD8 clonotypes in ibrutinib-treated CLL. Overall study: Each sample contained, on average, roughly 280,000 productive templates and tens of thousands of productive rearrangements.

Broader study findings: Clonotypes that were public were uncommon, and they contracted or stayed stable on treatment.

In its sample, this clone was seen a few times. The antigen remains unidentified. The CDR3 length is 15 residues. V was trimmed by 5 bases and J by 2 bases, leaving 13 bases between them. Germline assignment: CDR1 LNHDA and CDR2 SQIVND (reference sequence). Clones were read by immunoSEQ multiplex PCR, and TCRdb kept only the in-frame ones, dropping some. The data contain a few thousand clones, nearly 70% of them singletons. Sequencing was performed on PBMCs, taken before ibrutinib treatment. The chain links TRBV19 to TRBJ1-5, with no clear D. The TCR comes from a human donor with chronic lymphocytic leukemia. This chain's CDR3 is CASSALILGNQPQHF. CDR3 coding DNA: TGTGCCAGTAGTGCCCTTATTTTAGGCAATCAGCCCCAGCATTTT.